The 29 T cell receptor beta chains presented below share a single source sample, sequenced in a study of blood T cells in healthy people across ages. Then a second PCR, running roughly 7 to 12 cycles, was carried out with a sample-barcoded 5' primer and a J-beta primer mix. MiXCR, run by TCRdb on the 5' RACE reads, gives a single entry per CDR3 protein. Counted here are around 970,000 distinct CDR3 sequences, approximately 50% occurring once; the ten biggest clones make up about a fifth. What was sequenced was blood. The receptors originated from a woman aged 55-75 years in good health.

The chain carries TRBV4-1 and TRBJ2-5; maybe TRBD2 (5 bases). The CDR3 contains 17 residues. With 1 base removed from V and 2 bases from J, the gap between germline ends came to 17 bases. CDR1 is MGHRA and CDR2 is YSYEKL in the germline V gene. CDR3 DNA: TGCGCCAGCAGCCAAGGCTCTTCGGGGTACGAGCAAGAGACCCAGTACTTC. Translation: CASSQGSSGYEQETQYF.

The chain has TRBV28 and TRBJ2-3; D not resolved. The CDR3 totals 13 residues. With 8 bases removed from V and 0 bases from J, the gap between germline ends came to 9 bases. Germline V gives CDR1 MDHEN, CDR2 SYDVKM. DNA of the CDR3: TGTGCCAGCGAAAGGGCGAGCACAGATACGCAGTATTTT. Amino acids: CASERASTDTQYF.

This clonotype was seen a single time. V is TRBV7-3 and J is TRBJ2-1; 8 bases match TRBD1. This CDR3 comprises 16 residues. Germline V lookup: CDR1 SGHTA, CDR2 FQGTGA. The trim removed 3 bases at V and 5 bases at J, leaving 9 bases unmatched. The CDR3 here is CASSFDAGTGDNEQFF. The CDR3 region has the DNA TGTGCCAGCAGCTTCGACGCCGGGACAGGAGACAATGAGCAGTTCTTC. The variable domain in full, completed from reference TRBV7-3 and TRBJ2-1, reads GAGVSQTPSNKVTEKGKYVELRCDPISGHTALYWYRQSLGQGPEFLIYFQGTGAADDSGLPNDRFFAVRPEGSVSTLKIQRTERGDSAVYLCASSFDAGTGDNEQFFGPGTRLTVL.

This rearrangement joins TRBV6-2 or TRBV6-3 to TRBJ2-7, with 7 bases identical to TRBD2. Germline values: CDR1 MNHEY, CDR2 SVGEGT. The V and J ends lost 4 bases and 6 bases, in that order; junction bases with no gene match: 6. This CDR3 comprises 13 residues. The CDR3 DNA reads as TGTGCCAGCAGTTCCTCCCGCGGGGGCGAGCAGTACTTC. It yields the protein CASSSSRGGEQYF.

This chain uses TRBV15 with TRBJ1-2; D uncertain. The germline V gene has CDR1 LNHNV and CDR2 YYDKDF (reference sequence). This CDR3 has 15 amino acids. V lost 9 bases, J lost 8 bases, and 25 bases lay in between. The CDR3 loop reads CATKDGSGMERGYTF. The CDR3 nucleotides are TGTGCCACTAAGGACGGGTCCGGAATGGAGCGGGGCTACACCTTC. Together with reference TRBV15 and TRBJ1-2, the CDR3 gives the full variable domain: DAMVIQNPRYQVTQFGKPVTLSCSQTLNHNVMYWYQQKSSQAPKLLFHYYDKDFNNEADTPDNFQSRRPNTSFCFLDIRSPGLGDTAMYLCATKDGSGMERGYTFGSGTRLTVV.

About this clonotype: Compared with germline, one end of the junction differs, possibly owing to a read error. The chain has TRBV7-2 and TRBJ1-4; maybe TRBD1 (5 bases). The CDR3 contains 16 residues. Germline lookup yields CDR1 SGHTA and CDR2 FQGNSA. Here the CDR3 DNA reads TGTGCCAGCGGCTTATACCATCCGCGGACAAATGAAAAACTGTTTTTT. Encoded protein: CASGLYHPRTNEKLFF.

The chain links TRBV5-6 to TRBJ2-3, with TRBD1 matching over 12 bases. V gave up 4 bases and J gave up 5 bases; unmatched junction bases: 5. CDR3 size: 15 residues. Germline V gives CDR1 SGHDT, CDR2 YYEEEE. CDR3 residues: CASSEGQGAEDTQYF. CDR3 nucleotide sequence: TGTGCCAGCAGCGAGGGACAGGGGGCAGAAGATACGCAGTATTTT.

The chain links TRBV20-1 to TRBJ2-3; 7 bases align to TRBD2. Germline V lookup: CDR1 DFQATT, CDR2 SNEGSKA (reference sequence). This CDR3 region has 12 residues. The V and J ends lost 4 bases and 4 bases, in that order; junction bases with no gene match: 2. The CDR3 here is CSATAGADTQYF. The CDR3 nucleotides are TGCAGTGCTACGGCGGGAGCAGATACGCAGTATTTT.

This sequence joins TRBV29-1 and TRBJ1-1, with 7 bases that match TRBD1. J was trimmed by 0 bases and V by 7 bases; bases with no gene match: 8. Germline V gene lookup returns CDR1 SQVTM and CDR2 ANQGSEA. CDR3 length equals 14 residues. For the CDR3, the DNA is TGCAGCGCCCGGGGGACAGTTATGAACACTGAAGCTTTCTTT. Translated: CSARGTVMNTEAFF.

V is TRBV6-2 or TRBV6-3 and J is TRBJ2-1; 8 nucleotides match TRBD1. V was pared by 2 bases and J by 8 bases, with 8 bases of the junction left unmatched. Germline-derived CDR1 and CDR2 are MNHEY and SVGEGT. The CDR3 sequence is 15 residues long. CDR3 residues: CASSYRQGARDEQFF. CDR3 sequence (DNA): TGTGCCAGCAGTTACAGGCAGGGGGCTCGGGATGAGCAGTTCTTC.

This sequence joins TRBV2 and TRBJ2-5, with 10 bases fitting TRBD2. CDR1 and CDR2 (germline): SNHLY, FYNNEI. V was pared by 6 bases and J by 5 bases, with 12 bases of the junction left unmatched. The CDR3 loop spans 16 amino acids. The CDR3 sequence: CASSLDEAGGGETQYF. CDR3 sequence (DNA): TGTGCCAGCAGCCTTGACGAAGCGGGAGGGGGGGAGACCCAGTACTTC.

The gene calls are TRBV7-2 and TRBJ2-1, with 9 bases lining up with TRBD2. The assigned J gene may be wrong: the sequence end matches TRBJ2-7 better. Germline CDR1 reads SGHTA; CDR2 reads FQGNSA. CDR3 length: 17 residues. The CDR3 sequence: CASSFRQRREGYNEQYF. The CDR3 nucleotides read TGTGCCAGCAGCTTTAGGCAACGGCGGGAGGGTTACAATGAGCAGTACTTC.

This chain uses TRBV7-9 with TRBJ2-2, with 7 bases matching TRBD1. Germline V gene data show CDR1 as SEHNR and CDR2 as FQNEAQ (reference sequence). The CDR3 spans 15 residues. Losses at the gene ends were 5 bases for V and 1 base for J; bases not matched to a gene: 4. The CDR3 here is CASSTWTGNTGELFF. CDR3 bases: TGTGCCAGCAGCACTTGGACAGGGAACACCGGGGAGCTGTTTTTT.

This sequence joins TRBV7-9 and TRBJ2-3; 12 bases are a match to TRBD2. V lost 6 bases and J lost 1; bases outside the gene matches: 5. This CDR3 has 16 amino acids. Germline lookup yields CDR1 SEHNR and CDR2 FQNEAQ (reference sequence). This chain's CDR3 is CASRAGTSGRTDTQYF. As DNA, the CDR3 is TGTGCCAGCAGAGCAGGGACTAGCGGGCGCACAGATACGCAGTATTTT.

A few counts support this clonotype. The V and J genes are TRBV12-3 or TRBV12-4 and TRBJ2-7; a possible D gene is TRBD1 (6 bases). Deletions cut 7 bases from V and 2 bases from J, with 12 bases between. The CDR3 runs 13 residues. This CDR3 is CASNRAGAYEQYF. Here the CDR3 DNA reads TGTGCCAGCAACAGGGCGGGCGCCTACGAGCAGTACTTC.

CDR3 in amino acids: CASSLRTGTQYF. Written as DNA, the CDR3 is TGTGCCAGCAGCCTCCGGACGGGGACCCAGTACTTC. This chain joins TRBV7-2 and TRBJ2-5; D unclear. Germline V gene sequence: CDR1 SGHTA, CDR2 FQGNSA. The germline V and J ends were trimmed by 5 bases and 7 bases, with 11 bases remaining between them. The CDR3 spans 12 residues. Drawing the rest from reference TRBV7-2 and TRBJ2-5, the complete variable domain is GAGVSQSPSNKVTEKGKDVELRCDPISGHTALYWYRQSLGQGLEFLIYFQGNSAPDKSGLPSDRFSAERTGGSVSTLTIQRTQQEDSAVYLCASSLRTGTQYFGPGTRLLVL.

This clonotype appeared a single time. This chain connects TRBV12-3 or TRBV12-4 to TRBJ1-5; D is perhaps TRBD1 (6 bases). CDR3 length equals 14 residues. Trimming removed 5 bases at V and 9 bases at J, with 17 bases between. The CDR3 DNA reads as TGTGCCAGCAGTCTCGGGGGGACAATCAGGCCCCAGCATTTT. Encoded protein: CASSLGGTIRPQHF.

This clonotype came up a few times. This chain joins TRBV20-1 and TRBJ1-2; no definite D call. The CDR3 length is 15 residues. The germline V gene encodes CDR1 DFQATT and CDR2 SNEGSKA (reference sequence). Trimming removed 0 bases from V and 4 bases from J, with 15 bases in between. In DNA form, the CDR3 reads TGCAGTGCTAGAGACCCCCCCCCGGGAATCTATGGCTACACCTTC. Its translation: CSARDPPPGIYGYTF.

This clonotype showed up just a few times. The J gene is TRBJ2-7, the V gene TRBV7-9, with D uncertain. V lost 5 bases, J lost 3 bases, and 11 bases lay in between. The CDR3 has 13 residues. Germline CDR1 SEHNR, CDR2 FQNEAQ (reference sequence). The CDR3 is CASSQDGYYEQYF. In nucleotides, the CDR3 is TGTGCCAGCAGCCAGGACGGGTACTACGAGCAGTACTTC.

This clonotype was seen only a few times. The rearrangement links TRBV5-1 to TRBJ2-4; either TRBD1 or TRBD2 may supply D (5 bases each). CDR3 size: 14 residues. The germline V gene has CDR1 SGHRS and CDR2 YFSETQ. The V and J ends lost 0 bases and 8 bases respectively, with 12 bases between them. The CDR3 reads CASSLGLGRDIQYF. In DNA form, the CDR3 reads TGCGCCAGCAGCTTGGGACTGGGGCGGGACATTCAGTACTTC.

This clonotype occurred a few times. The chain carries TRBV25-1 and TRBJ1-1; D is undetermined. Trimming took off 4 bases at V and 0 bases at J, with 9 bases between the two ends. The germline V gene encodes CDR1 MGHDK and CDR2 SYGVNS. This CDR3 contains 14 residues. CDR3 region: CASSARGVNTEAFF. The CDR3 DNA sequence: TGTGCCAGCAGTGCGCGAGGAGTGAACACTGAAGCTTTCTTT.

V is TRBV4-1 and J is TRBJ2-7, with 7 nucleotides matching TRBD2. The trim removed 4 bases at V and 4 bases at J, leaving 13 bases unmatched. The CDR3 spans 16 residues. The germline CDR1 and CDR2 sequences are MGHRA and YSYEKL. The CDR3 DNA sequence: TGCGCCAGCAGCCCCCGAGAGGGACTAACTGCGTACGAGCAGTACTTC. Translating it yields CASSPREGLTAYEQYF.

The rearrangement joins TRBV29-1 to TRBJ1-2; unclear D gene. The V gene's germline CDR1 is SQVTM and CDR2 ANQGSEA. V was trimmed by 5 bases and J by 4 bases, leaving 20 bases between them. There are 15 residues in the CDR3. The CDR3 nucleotides read TGCAGCGTTTCGGCAAGGACTGGGTTAGTCTATGGCTACACCTTC. Protein product: CSVSARTGLVYGYTF.

The chain joins TRBV24-1 to TRBJ1-2; the match to TRBD1 covers 10 bases. The CDR3 has 18 residues. Germline CDR1 KGHDR, CDR2 SFDVKD. Trimming took 2 bases from V and 0 from J; bases not matched to a gene: 8. The CDR3: CATSDSRQGADSNYGYTF. For the CDR3, the DNA is TGTGCCACCAGTGATTCGCGACAGGGGGCCGATTCTAACTATGGCTACACCTTC.

The V gene is TRBV2, the J gene TRBJ2-5; 9 nucleotides match TRBD2. The CDR3 is 15 residues long. V lost 6 bases to trimming and J lost 2 bases; unmatched junction nucleotides: 7. The germline V gene has CDR1 SNHLY and CDR2 FYNNEI. In nucleotides, the CDR3 is TGTGCCAGCAGGCGGGGGGGGTCCCCTCAAGAGACCCAGTACTTC. Translating it yields CASRRGGSPQETQYF.

The J gene is TRBJ2-4, the V gene TRBV4-3; D uncertain. The V end was cut by 0 bases, the J end by 13 bases, with 13 bases between. The CDR3 loop spans 13 amino acids. Germline loops: CDR1 LGHNA, CDR2 YSLEER. CDR3 coding DNA: TGCGCCAGCAGCCAAGAATCTTGGTATGAGCAGTACTTC. Translation gives CASSQESWYEQYF.

To note about this clonotype: The junction and the germline gene differ at one end; a read error may be behind it. The chain is built from TRBV20-1 and TRBJ2-3; D may correspond to TRBD1 or TRBD2 (6 bases each). This CDR3 has 15 amino acids. CDR1 and CDR2 from the germline V gene are DFQATT and SNEGSKA (reference sequence). In DNA form, the CDR3 reads TGCGGTGCTAGAGTGGGGGGCTCCAGCACAGATACGCAGTATTTT. Translating it yields CGARVGGSSTDTQYF.

In this sample, this clonotype turned up many times. The V call is TRBV29-1, the J call TRBJ2-3; D possibly uses TRBD1 or TRBD2 (5 bases each). The CDR3 is 14 residues long. Germline V gene lookup returns CDR1 SQVTM and CDR2 ANQGSEA. V was cut by 7 bases and J by 2 bases, with 16 bases left in between. In nucleotides, the CDR3 is TGCAGCGCCGAACGAGGGGATCTCACAGATACGCAGTATTTT. Its protein is CSAERGDLTDTQYF.

This clonotype occurred a few times. The V and J genes are TRBV7-9 and TRBJ2-7; a possible D gene is TRBD2 (6 bases). Germline loops: CDR1 SEHNR, CDR2 FQNEAQ (reference sequence). Between the trimmed V and J ends, which lost 3 bases and 3 bases, there was a span of 12 bases. The CDR3 runs 14 residues. In DNA form, the CDR3 reads TGTGCCAGCAGCTTTGGCGGGGCTTTCTACGAGCAGTACTTC. Its translation is CASSFGGAFYEQYF.